Below are 25 T cell receptor beta chains sequenced from a single sample in a study of blood T cell repertoires in COVID-19. Sequencing was performed with immunoSEQ multiplex PCR; in TCRdb, only in-frame clones are kept and a portion is missing. The profile shows approximately 210,000 clones, more than 75% of them singletons. Sequenced: peripheral blood. The receptors come from a man aged 50-60 years with COVID-19, enrolled during active disease.

The V call is TRBV5-1, the J call TRBJ1-2; 7 bases line up with TRBD1. Germline V gives CDR1 SGHRS, CDR2 YFSETQ. The J segment lost 2 bases and the V segment lost 3 bases, leaving 4 bases of the junction unmatched. The CDR3 is made up of 14 amino acids. For the CDR3, the DNA is TGCGCCAGCAGCTCCAGGACAGGAAACTATGGCTACACCTTC. Protein: CASSSRTGNYGYTF. Based on the CDR3 plus reference TRBV5-1 and TRBJ1-2, the full variable domain is KAGVTQTPRYLIKTRGQQVTLSCSPISGHRSVSWYQQTPGQGLQFLFEYFSETQRNKGNFPGRFSGRQFSNSRSEMNVSTLELGDSALYLCASSSRTGNYGYTFGSGTRLTVV.

This chain connects TRBV6-2 or TRBV6-3 to TRBJ2-2, with 11 bases lining up with TRBD2. The germline gives CDR1 MNHEY, CDR2 SVGEGT. After removal of 0 bases from V and 4 bases from J, the junction contained 1 base not matched to a gene. This CDR3 has 16 residues. The CDR3 loop reads CASSYSGTSGTGELFF. The CDR3 DNA sequence: TGTGCCAGCAGTTACTCCGGGACTAGCGGCACCGGGGAGCTGTTTTTT.

The chain is built from TRBV15 and TRBJ1-1; TRBD1 aligns across 7 bases. V was pared by 0 bases and J by 10 bases, with 8 bases of the junction left unmatched. CDR1 and CDR2 (germline): LNHNV, YYDKDF (reference sequence). The CDR3 runs to 14 residues. In DNA form, the CDR3 reads TGTGCCACCAGCAGAGATCGCGTCAGGGGGTTAGCTTTCTTT. It specifies CATSRDRVRGLAFF.

This clone was seen a single time. The gene calls are TRBV6-6 and TRBJ1-5; the D is unclear. The V end was cut by 8 bases, the J end by 2 bases, with 10 bases between. Per the germline V gene, CDR1 is MNHNY and CDR2 is SVGAGI (reference sequence). The CDR3 runs 13 residues. DNA of the CDR3: TGTGCCAGCGGAGATCCAGGCAATCAGCCCCAGCATTTT. This encodes CASGDPGNQPQHF.

The V and J genes are TRBV7-8 and TRBJ1-4; the match to TRBD1 covers 10 bases. Unmatched junction bases numbered 10, after V lost 5 bases and J lost 7 bases. CDR3 size: 16 residues. Germline V CDR1 and CDR2: SGHVS, FQNEAQ. The CDR3 protein is CASSPRRDRGSEKLFF. The CDR3 nucleotides are TGTGCCAGCAGCCCGCGCCGGGACAGGGGCTCTGAAAAACTGTTTTTT.

The chain joins TRBV10-3 to TRBJ1-4; 8 bases agree with TRBD1. With V trimmed by 5 bases and J by 3 bases, 2 bases remained unmatched. CDR1 is ENHRY and CDR2 is SYGVKD in the germline V gene. There are 14 residues in the CDR3. This chain's CDR3 is CAISQGAANEKLFF. The DNA of the CDR3 is TGTGCCATCAGTCAGGGGGCTGCTAATGAAAAACTGTTTTTT.

The rearrangement links TRBV5-4 to TRBJ2-1, with 10 bases aligning to TRBD2. Per germline, CDR1 SGHNT and CDR2 YYREEE (reference sequence). J gave up 3 bases and V 2 bases, and 5 bases lay outside the gene matches. The CDR3 is made up of 16 amino acids. CDR3 bases: TGTGCCAGCAGCTTAGCGGGGGGGCCTCTCTACAATGAGCAGTTCTTC. Its translation is CASSLAGGPLYNEQFF.

The J gene is TRBJ2-5, the V gene TRBV27, with 7 bases identical to TRBD1. The ends lost 7 bases at V and 6 bases at J; junction bases unmatched: 2. Germline CDR1 reads MNHEY; CDR2 reads SMNVEV (reference sequence). CDR3 length: 11 amino acids. CDR3 loop: CASTRGQTQYF. The DNA for the CDR3 is TGTGCCAGCACAAGGGGGCAGACCCAGTACTTC.

J is TRBJ2-2 and V is TRBV27, with 8 positions matching TRBD1. After removal of 3 bases from V and 4 bases from J, the junction contained 10 bases not matched to a gene. This CDR3 spans 17 amino acids. Germline CDR1 and CDR2: MNHEY and SMNVEV (reference sequence). Written as DNA, the CDR3 is TGTGCCAGCAGTTTCCGCGGACAGGGTCTGGTCACCGGGGAGCTGTTTTTT. Protein product: CASSFRGQGLVTGELFF.

The genes are TRBV7-3 and TRBJ2-7; D is perhaps TRBD1 (6 bases). V lost 1 base and J 12 bases, leaving 16 bases between the germline ends. Per the germline V gene, CDR1 is SGHTA and CDR2 is FQGTGA. This CDR3 is built from 13 residues. The CDR3 reads CASSLNPGQRMYF. The DNA of the CDR3 is TGTGCCAGCAGCTTAAATCCCGGACAGCGAATGTACTTC.

The chain links TRBV11-3 to TRBJ2-2, with 7 nucleotides matching TRBD2. With V trimmed by 4 bases and J by 4 bases, 9 bases remained unmatched. This CDR3 comprises 16 residues. Looked up from germline, CDR1 is SGHNT and CDR2 is YENEEA. As DNA, the CDR3 is TGTGCCAGCAGCTCGCTTGGGCGGGAGACCACCGGGGAGCTGTTTTTT. Amino acid sequence: CASSSLGRETTGELFF. The whole variable domain, remainder taken from reference TRBV11-3 and TRBJ2-2, is EAGVVQSPRYKIIEKKQPVAFWCNPISGHNTLYWYLQNLGQGPELLIRYENEEAVDDSQLPKDRFSAERLKGVDSTLKIQPAELGDSAVYLCASSSLGRETTGELFFGEGSRLTVL.

This clone was observed once. Written as DNA, the CDR3 is TGTGCCAGCAGCGTAGGCCGGGAGGCCGAGCAGTACTTC. Amino acids: CASSVGREAEQYF. The V and J genes are TRBV9 and TRBJ2-7, with 7 bases aligning to TRBD2. The CDR3 totals 13 residues. From germline, CDR1 is SGDLS and CDR2 YYNGEE. The V segment lost 0 bases and the J segment 6 bases; nucleotides outside the gene matches: 3.

This rearrangement joins TRBV18 to TRBJ2-4, with D possibly matching TRBD2 (6 bases). This CDR3 spans 13 amino acids. V lost 3 bases and J lost 12, with 15 bases in between. The germline gives CDR1 KGHSH, CDR2 LQKENI. The CDR3 protein is CASSPQGRDSQYF. The CDR3 bases are TGTGCCAGCTCACCTCAGGGCCGGGACTCTCAGTACTTC.

The chain is built from TRBV27 and TRBJ1-1; 7 bases match TRBD1. The germline V gene has CDR1 MNHEY and CDR2 SMNVEV (reference sequence). The trim removed 6 bases at V and 1 base at J, leaving 14 bases unmatched. This CDR3 is 17 amino acids long. CDR3 DNA sequence: TGTGCCAGCAGGGCCCTCAGGGGGGAGACTTGGAACACTGAAGCTTTCTTT. Translating it yields CASRALRGETWNTEAFF.

The chain links TRBV18 to TRBJ2-7; possible D gene TRBD2, 5 bases. Germline V gives CDR1 KGHSH, CDR2 LQKENI. This CDR3 has 16 amino acids. V was cut by 4 bases and J by 4 bases, with 20 bases left in between. The CDR3 is CASSHGLDKNLYEQYF. The CDR3 DNA follows: TGTGCCAGCTCACACGGACTCGACAAGAACTTGTACGAGCAGTACTTC.

V and J are TRBV4-1 and TRBJ2-2, with 10 bases identical to TRBD2. Germline V gene sequence: CDR1 MGHRA, CDR2 YSYEKL. The ends lost 0 bases at V and 8 bases at J; junction bases unmatched: 6. CDR3 length: 16 amino acids. CDR3 protein: CASSQDRTSGWGELFF. As DNA, the CDR3 is TGCGCCAGCAGCCAAGATAGGACTAGCGGTTGGGGGGAGCTGTTTTTT.

This clone turned up a few times. The chain has TRBV18 and TRBJ2-2; no clear D gene. Germline V gives CDR1 KGHSH, CDR2 LQKENI. Trimming cost V 4 bases and J 3 bases, with 9 bases left between them. CDR3 size: 14 residues. The CDR3 region has the DNA TGTGCCAGCTCACGTCGGTCGGACACCGGGGAGCTGTTTTTT. Its translation: CASSRRSDTGELFF.

This clone showed up just once. The chain employs TRBV6-1 and TRBJ2-2, with 8 bases that match TRBD2. The junction had 10 bases not matched to a gene; V was cut back by 1 base and J by 6 bases. Germline assignment: CDR1 MNHNS and CDR2 SASEGT. The CDR3 contains 17 residues. The CDR3 spells CASSEGLGAGVPGELFF. In nucleotides, the CDR3 is TGTGCCAGCAGTGAAGGACTTGGAGCGGGAGTCCCCGGGGAGCTGTTTTTT.

This clone was observed a handful of times. The rearrangement uses TRBV28 and TRBJ1-6; 7 bases are a match to TRBD1. CDR1 MDHEN and CDR2 SYDVKM come from the germline V gene. The CDR3 has 14 amino acids. J gave up 5 bases and V 10 bases, and 8 bases lay outside the gene matches. The CDR3 DNA is TGTGCCACAGATATGGGACAGAATAATTCACCCCTCCACTTT. This codes for CATDMGQNNSPLHF.

This chain connects TRBV6-4 to TRBJ1-2; TRBD1 matches at 7 bases. The V gene end was trimmed by 3 bases and the J gene end by 7 bases; junction bases not matched to a gene: 5. The germline gives CDR1 MRHNA, CDR2 SNTAGT. The CDR3 length is 13 residues. The CDR3 DNA reads TGTGCCAGCAGTGAATCGACAGGGACTGGCTACACCTTC. Residues: CASSESTGTGYTF.

V gene TRBV7-2 combines with J gene TRBJ1-1; D is undetermined. The CDR3 loop spans 13 amino acids. Germline V gene lookup returns CDR1 SGHTA and CDR2 FQGNSA. Trimming removed 1 base at V and 4 bases at J, with 7 bases between. The CDR3 DNA is TGTGCCAGCAGCTTAGTCGGTCTCACTGAAGCTTTCTTT. Translating gives CASSLVGLTEAFF.

This clone was observed a single time. This chain connects TRBV6-1 to TRBJ2-3; 11 nucleotides align to TRBD2. J lost 1 base, V lost 2 bases, and 8 bases had no gene match. The CDR3 sequence is 18 residues long. CDR1 is MNHNS and CDR2 is SASEGT in the germline V gene. The CDR3 protein is CASSESSGGAGGTDTQYF. The CDR3 coding sequence is TGTGCCAGCAGTGAAAGTAGCGGGGGGGCCGGAGGCACAGATACGCAGTATTTT.

The chain uses TRBV2 and TRBJ2-1; maybe TRBD2 (6 bases). Trimming pared 7 bases from V and 5 bases from J, leaving 15 bases between. Germline V gene sequence: CDR1 SNHLY, CDR2 FYNNEI. This CDR3 spans 14 amino acids. The CDR3, as DNA: TGTGCCAGCATTGGGGCTAGCGCGGACAATGAGCAGTTCTTC. Translation: CASIGASADNEQFF.

This clone has more than one count but fewer than ten. The chain couples TRBV5-8 to TRBJ2-1, with D uncertain. The ends were cut back, 0 bases at V and 6 bases at J, with 7 bases in the middle. CDR3 length: 13 residues. Germline loops: CDR1 SGHTS, CDR2 YDEGEE. In nucleotides, the CDR3 is TGTGCCAGCAGCTTGGCCTCAGGCAATGAGCAGTTCTTC. Its protein is CASSLASGNEQFF. Looking up the rest from reference TRBV5-8 and TRBJ2-1 gives the full variable domain: EAGVTQSPTHLIKTRGQQATLRCSPISGHTSVYWYQQALGLGLQFLLWYDEGEERNRGNFPPRFSGRQFPNYSSELNVNALELEDSALYLCASSLASGNEQFFGPGTRLTVL.

The J gene is TRBJ2-1, the V gene TRBV5-6; 8 bases align to TRBD2. J was trimmed by 0 bases and V by 2 bases; bases with no gene match: 10. The CDR3 totals 18 residues. Germline loops: CDR1 SGHDT, CDR2 YYEEEE. The CDR3 reads CASSLPRWRGASYNEQFF. In DNA form, the CDR3 reads TGTGCCAGCAGCTTACCTCGGTGGCGGGGGGCCTCCTACAATGAGCAGTTCTTC.